One sample yielded the 16 T cell receptor beta chains listed below, sequenced in a study of breast tumors, draining lymph nodes, adjacent tissues. Samples came from axillary lymph nodes draining the breast cancer. A single record per CDR3 protein comes from TCRdb applying MiXCR to the multiplex PCR reads. The data show around 300,000 distinct CDR3 sequences, under 35% seen once. The sample consisted of axillary lymph node tissue. The receptors here all came from a female donor with breast cancer. Some clones in this sample may be carry-over from other donors' samples.

This clonotype was seen at least ten times. This sequence joins TRBV4-1 and TRBJ2-3, with a weak D call TRBD2 (5 bases). The ends were cut back, 10 bases at V and 0 bases at J, with 14 bases in the middle. Per germline, CDR1 MGHRA and CDR2 YSYEKL. The CDR3 loop spans 14 amino acids. The CDR3 loop reads CATQDRGSTDTQYF. The CDR3, as DNA: TGCGCCACCCAGGACCGGGGAAGCACAGATACGCAGTATTTT.

This clonotype was counted a few times. The V call is TRBV18, the J call TRBJ2-1; D is undetermined. The CDR3 covers 12 residues. The V end was cut by 1 base, the J end by 5 bases, with 3 bases between. Germline values: CDR1 KGHSH, CDR2 LQKENI. The CDR3 nucleotides are TGTGCCAGCTCACCACGGGACAATGAGCAGTTCTTC. This encodes CASSPRDNEQFF.

Many counts were recorded for this clonotype. The genes are TRBV5-1 and TRBJ2-7; 10 positions match TRBD1. The CDR3 runs 16 residues. Germline V CDR1 and CDR2: SGHRS, YFSETQ. Unmatched junction bases numbered 9, after V lost 4 bases and J lost 2 bases. CDR3 loop: CASSPGQGGYAYEQYF. The CDR3 DNA is TGCGCCAGCAGCCCTGGACAGGGGGGGTATGCCTACGAGCAGTACTTC. The complete variable domain, with remaining parts taken from reference TRBV5-1 and TRBJ2-7, reads KAGVTQTPRYLIKTRGQQVTLSCSPISGHRSVSWYQQTPGQGLQFLFEYFSETQRNKGNFPGRFSGRQFSNSRSEMNVSTLELGDSALYLCASSPGQGGYAYEQYFGPGTRLTVT.

The table lists this clonotype with many counts. The chain employs TRBV5-5 and TRBJ2-5; TRBD1 agrees at 7 bases. The germline gives CDR1 SGHKS, CDR2 YYEKEE (reference sequence). This CDR3 is 13 amino acids long. V lost 4 bases to trimming and J lost 2 bases; unmatched junction nucleotides: 2. The CDR3 DNA is TGTGCCAGCAGCGGGGGACAGCAAGAGACCCAGTACTTC. Amino acid sequence: CASSGGQQETQYF.

This clonotype was found many times. The chain is built from TRBV24-1 and TRBJ2-1; 10 bases are a match to TRBD2. Losses at the gene ends were 7 bases for V and 7 bases for J; bases not matched to a gene: 15. The CDR3 spans 17 residues. Germline V gene data show CDR1 as KGHDR and CDR2 as SFDVKD. CDR3 DNA: TGTGCCACCAGCCCGGGGGGAAGCGGGAGGGGGCGAAATGAGCAGTTCTTC. This encodes CATSPGGSGRGRNEQFF.

This clonotype occurred many times. V usage is TRBV24-1 and J usage is TRBJ2-3; 10 bases agree with TRBD2. The CDR3 has 16 amino acids. CDR1 is KGHDR and CDR2 is SFDVKD in the germline V gene. The ends lost 7 bases at V and 1 base at J; junction bases unmatched: 7. The CDR3 reads CATRAGGPRRTDTQYF. CDR3 coding DNA: TGTGCCACCAGAGCGGGAGGGCCTCGACGCACAGATACGCAGTATTTT.

The table lists this clonotype with many counts. V gene TRBV7-2 combines with J gene TRBJ1-6, with TRBD1 identical over 10 bases. The V gene end was trimmed by 4 bases and the J gene end by 9 bases; junction bases not matched to a gene: 3. CDR3 length: 14 amino acids. The germline gives CDR1 SGHTA, CDR2 FQGNSA. The CDR3: CASSSTGGSSPLHF. The CDR3 DNA reads TGTGCCAGCAGCTCGACAGGGGGCAGTTCACCCCTCCACTTT.

The chain couples TRBV20-1 to TRBJ1-1; D remains ambiguous. The CDR3 length is 15 residues. The germline gives CDR1 DFQATT, CDR2 SNEGSKA (reference sequence). With 0 bases removed from V and 3 bases from J, the gap between germline ends came to 14 bases. The CDR3: CSARDPRSGDTEAFF. The CDR3 bases are TGCAGTGCTAGAGATCCACGGTCCGGGGACACTGAAGCTTTCTTT.

This clonotype was seen ten or more times. The CDR3 DNA is TGTGCCTGCGCCGGGACAGCAAACTCTGGGGCCAACGTCCTGACTTTC. Translation gives CACAGTANSGANVLTF. The chain joins TRBV19 to TRBJ2-6, with 7 bases that match TRBD1. Germline V gene lookup returns CDR1 LNHDA and CDR2 SQIVND (reference sequence). The CDR3 consists of 16 residues. V lost 11 bases and J lost 0; bases outside the gene matches: 10. The full variable domain, its missing parts supplied by reference TRBV19 and TRBJ2-6, is DGGITQSPKYLFRKEGQNVTLSCEQNLNHDAMYWYRQDPGQGLRLIYYSQIVNDFQKGDIAEGYSVSREKKESFPLTVTSAQKNPTAFYLCACAGTANSGANVLTFGAGSRLTVL.

This clonotype came up many times. The rearrangement uses TRBV20-1 and TRBJ2-7; TRBD2 matches 9 bases. This CDR3 spans 18 amino acids. Trimming at V came to 0 bases and at J to 0 bases, leaving 12 bases not matched to a gene. Looked up from germline, CDR1 is DFQATT and CDR2 is SNEGSKA (reference sequence). CDR3 in amino acids: CSARDRDGAGGLSYEQYF. CDR3 DNA sequence: TGCAGTGCTAGAGATCGGGATGGAGCGGGAGGCCTCTCCTACGAGCAGTACTTC.

This clonotype was counted once. Mismatch with germline at one junction end may stem from a read error. This chain joins TRBV6-5 and TRBJ2-7; 10 nucleotides align to TRBD2. Germline V CDR1 and CDR2: MNHEY, SVGAGI. CDR3 length equals 14 residues. DNA for the CDR3: TGTGCCAGCAGACGGACTAGCGGCACCTACGAGCAGTGCTTC. Translation gives CASRRTSGTYEQCF.

The table lists this clonotype with many counts. The V call is TRBV30, the J call TRBJ2-5; the D gene is possibly TRBD2 (6 bases). CDR1 and CDR2 from the germline V gene are GTSNPN and SVGIG (reference sequence). This CDR3 spans 12 amino acids. Trimming left V 4 bases short and J 5 bases short, with 11 bases between. The CDR3 here is CAWKTSRETQYF. CDR3 sequence (DNA): TGTGCCTGGAAGACTAGTAGGGAGACCCAGTACTTC.

V usage is TRBV12-3 or TRBV12-4 and J usage is TRBJ2-5; 9 bases map to TRBD2. The CDR3 is made up of 16 amino acids. Losses at the gene ends were 6 bases for V and 5 bases for J; bases not matched to a gene: 13. The chain's CDR3 is CASSANSGSSGETQYF. The CDR3 nucleotides read TGTGCCAGCAGCGCTAATAGCGGGAGTAGCGGTGAGACCCAGTACTTC.

This clonotype was seen many times. The chain recombines TRBV5-8 with TRBJ2-7, with D maybe TRBD2 (7 bases). The CDR3 totals 15 residues. Germline lookup yields CDR1 SGHTS and CDR2 YDEGEE. V lost 4 bases, J lost 2 bases, and 16 bases lay in between. The CDR3 DNA reads as TGTGCCAGCAGCCGAAGGGGGGGACTTGCCTACGAGCAGTACTTC. This codes for CASSRRGGLAYEQYF. Filled out from reference TRBV5-8 and TRBJ2-7, the complete variable domain reads EAGVTQSPTHLIKTRGQQATLRCSPISGHTSVYWYQQALGLGLQFLLWYDEGEERNRGNFPPRFSGRQFPNYSSELNVNALELEDSALYLCASSRRGGLAYEQYFGPGTRLTVT.

The chain combines TRBV2 with TRBJ1-2; tentative D call: TRBD1 (6 bases). V was shortened by 4 bases and J by 8 bases, with 11 bases between the two germline ends. Germline V gene lookup returns CDR1 SNHLY and CDR2 FYNNEI. The length of the CDR3 is 12 residues. This CDR3 is CASSGGGLGYTF. Here the CDR3 DNA reads TGTGCCAGCAGTGGGGGGGGGCTCGGCTACACCTTC.

The chain recombines TRBV12-3 or TRBV12-4 with TRBJ2-6, with D uncertain. The CDR3 length is 12 residues. Trimming removed 6 bases from V and 4 bases from J, with 4 bases in between. CDR3 nucleotides: TGTGCCAGCAGCCGAGGGGCCAACGTCCTGACTTTC. Translating gives CASSRGANVLTF.